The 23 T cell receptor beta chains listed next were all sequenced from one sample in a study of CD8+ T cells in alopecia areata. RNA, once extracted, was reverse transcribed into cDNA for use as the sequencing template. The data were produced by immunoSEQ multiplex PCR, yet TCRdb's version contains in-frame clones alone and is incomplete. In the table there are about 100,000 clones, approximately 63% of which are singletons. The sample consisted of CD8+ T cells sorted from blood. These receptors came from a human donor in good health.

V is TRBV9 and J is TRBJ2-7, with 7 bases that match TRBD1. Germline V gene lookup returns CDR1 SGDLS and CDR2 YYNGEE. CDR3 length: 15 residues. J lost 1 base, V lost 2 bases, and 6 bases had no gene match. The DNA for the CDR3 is TGTGCCAGCAGCGTGGGGACAGCAGATTCCTACGAGCAGTACTTC. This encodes CASSVGTADSYEQYF.

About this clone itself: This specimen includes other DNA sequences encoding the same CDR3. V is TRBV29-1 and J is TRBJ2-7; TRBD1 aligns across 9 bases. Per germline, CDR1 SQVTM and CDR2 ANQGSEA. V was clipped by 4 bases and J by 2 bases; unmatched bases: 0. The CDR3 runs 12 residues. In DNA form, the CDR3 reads TGCAGCGTTGGACAGGGGGCCTACGAGCAGTACTTC. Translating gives CSVGQGAYEQYF.

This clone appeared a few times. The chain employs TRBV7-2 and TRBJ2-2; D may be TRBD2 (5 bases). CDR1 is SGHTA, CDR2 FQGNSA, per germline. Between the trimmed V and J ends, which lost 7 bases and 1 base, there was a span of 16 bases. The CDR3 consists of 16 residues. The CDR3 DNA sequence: TGTGCCAGCATCGAAGCGAGGGTAGGGAACACCGGGGAGCTGTTTTTT. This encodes CASIEARVGNTGELFF.

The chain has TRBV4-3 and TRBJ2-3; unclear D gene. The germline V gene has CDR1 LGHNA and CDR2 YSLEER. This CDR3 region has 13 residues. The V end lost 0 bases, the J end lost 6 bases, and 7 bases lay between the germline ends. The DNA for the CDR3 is TGCGCCAGCAGCCAAGAGGAGTCGGATACGCAGTATTTT. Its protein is CASSQEESDTQYF.

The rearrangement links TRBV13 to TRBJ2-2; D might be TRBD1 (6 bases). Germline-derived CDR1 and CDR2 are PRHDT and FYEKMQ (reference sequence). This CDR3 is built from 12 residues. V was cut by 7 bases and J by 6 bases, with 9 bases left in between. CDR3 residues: CASTQGSGELFF. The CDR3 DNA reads TGTGCCAGCACCCAGGGGTCCGGGGAGCTGTTTTTT.

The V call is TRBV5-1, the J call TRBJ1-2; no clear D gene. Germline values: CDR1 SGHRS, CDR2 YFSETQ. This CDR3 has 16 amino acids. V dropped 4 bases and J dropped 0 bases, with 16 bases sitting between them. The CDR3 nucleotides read TGCGCCAGCAGCCCCGGCTTGGGAGCTTCTAACTATGGCTACACCTTC. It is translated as CASSPGLGASNYGYTF. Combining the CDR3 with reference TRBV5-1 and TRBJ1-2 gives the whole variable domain KAGVTQTPRYLIKTRGQQVTLSCSPISGHRSVSWYQQTPGQGLQFLFEYFSETQRNKGNFPGRFSGRQFSNSRSEMNVSTLELGDSALYLCASSPGLGASNYGYTFGSGTRLTVV.

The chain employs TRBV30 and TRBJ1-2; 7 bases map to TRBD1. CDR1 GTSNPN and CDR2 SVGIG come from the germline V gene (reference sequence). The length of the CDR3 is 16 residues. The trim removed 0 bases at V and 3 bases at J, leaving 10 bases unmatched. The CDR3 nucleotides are TGTGCCTGGAGTGTACCCAGGGGGACGTACCACTATGGCTACACCTTC. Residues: CAWSVPRGTYHYGYTF.

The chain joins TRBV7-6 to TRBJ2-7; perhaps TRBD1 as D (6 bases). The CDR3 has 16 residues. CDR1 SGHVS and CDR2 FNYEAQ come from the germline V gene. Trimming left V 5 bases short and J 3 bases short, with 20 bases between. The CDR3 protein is CASSPHRALEVYEQYF. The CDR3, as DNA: TGTGCCAGCAGCCCTCACAGGGCCCTCGAGGTCTACGAGCAGTACTTC.

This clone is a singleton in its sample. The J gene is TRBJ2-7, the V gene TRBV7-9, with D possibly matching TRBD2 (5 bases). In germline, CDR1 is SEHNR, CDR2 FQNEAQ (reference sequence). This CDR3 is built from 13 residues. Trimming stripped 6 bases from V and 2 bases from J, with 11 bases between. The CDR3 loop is CASRGTGTYEQYF. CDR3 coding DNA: TGTGCCAGCAGGGGAACCGGGACCTACGAGCAGTACTTC.

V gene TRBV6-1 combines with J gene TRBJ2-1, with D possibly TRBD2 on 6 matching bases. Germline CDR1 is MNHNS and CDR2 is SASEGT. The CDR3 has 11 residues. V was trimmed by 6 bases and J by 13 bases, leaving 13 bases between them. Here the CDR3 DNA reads TGTGCCAGCAGAAAAGGAACTAGCCAGTTCTTC. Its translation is CASRKGTSQFF.

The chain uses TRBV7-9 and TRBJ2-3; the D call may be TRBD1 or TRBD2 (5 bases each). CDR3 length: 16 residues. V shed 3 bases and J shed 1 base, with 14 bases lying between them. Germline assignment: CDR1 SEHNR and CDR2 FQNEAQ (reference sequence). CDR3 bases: TGTGCCAGCAGCTTCGACAGTAGCGCCGGCACAGATACGCAGTATTTT. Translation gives CASSFDSSAGTDTQYF.

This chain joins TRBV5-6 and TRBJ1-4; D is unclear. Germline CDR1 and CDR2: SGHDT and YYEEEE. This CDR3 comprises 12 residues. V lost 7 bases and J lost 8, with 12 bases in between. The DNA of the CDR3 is TGTGCCAGCTCTAGACCGACCGAAAAACTGTTTTTT. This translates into CASSRPTEKLFF.

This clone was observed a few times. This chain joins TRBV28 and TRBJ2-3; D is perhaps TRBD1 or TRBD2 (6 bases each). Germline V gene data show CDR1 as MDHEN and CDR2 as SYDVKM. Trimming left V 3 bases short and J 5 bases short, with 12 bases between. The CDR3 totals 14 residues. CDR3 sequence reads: CASSLGGLRDTQYF. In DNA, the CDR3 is TGTGCCAGCAGTTTGGGGGGCCTAAGAGATACGCAGTATTTT.

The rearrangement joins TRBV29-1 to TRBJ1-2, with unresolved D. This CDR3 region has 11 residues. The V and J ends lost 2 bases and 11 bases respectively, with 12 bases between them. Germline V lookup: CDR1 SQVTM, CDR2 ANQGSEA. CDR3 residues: CSVELGRRYTF. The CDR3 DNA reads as TGCAGCGTTGAATTGGGCAGGCGTTACACCTTC.

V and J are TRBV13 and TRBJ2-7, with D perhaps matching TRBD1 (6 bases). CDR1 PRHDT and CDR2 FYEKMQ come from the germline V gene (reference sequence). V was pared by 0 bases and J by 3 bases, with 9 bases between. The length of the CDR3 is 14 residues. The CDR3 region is CASSLGGQHYEQYF. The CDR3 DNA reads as TGTGCCAGCAGCTTAGGAGGACAGCACTACGAGCAGTACTTC. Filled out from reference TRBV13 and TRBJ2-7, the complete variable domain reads AAGVIQSPRHLIKEKRETATLKCYPIPRHDTVYWYQQGPGQDPQFLISFYEKMQSDKGSIPDRFSAQQFSDYHSELNMSSLELGDSALYFCASSLGGQHYEQYFGPGTRLTVT.

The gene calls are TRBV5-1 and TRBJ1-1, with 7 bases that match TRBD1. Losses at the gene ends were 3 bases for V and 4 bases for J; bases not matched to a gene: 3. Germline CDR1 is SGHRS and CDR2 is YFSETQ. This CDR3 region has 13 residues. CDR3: CASSYGTVTEAFF. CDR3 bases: TGCGCCAGCAGCTACGGGACAGTCACTGAAGCTTTCTTT.

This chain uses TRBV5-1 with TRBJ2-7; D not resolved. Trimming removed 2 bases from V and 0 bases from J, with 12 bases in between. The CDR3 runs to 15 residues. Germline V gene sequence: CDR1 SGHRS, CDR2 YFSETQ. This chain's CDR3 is CASSFKTCSSYEQYF. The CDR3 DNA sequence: TGCGCCAGCAGCTTCAAGACGTGTAGCTCCTACGAGCAGTACTTC. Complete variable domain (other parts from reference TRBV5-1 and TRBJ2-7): KAGVTQTPRYLIKTRGQQVTLSCSPISGHRSVSWYQQTPGQGLQFLFEYFSETQRNKGNFPGRFSGRQFSNSRSEMNVSTLELGDSALYLCASSFKTCSSYEQYFGPGTRLTVT.

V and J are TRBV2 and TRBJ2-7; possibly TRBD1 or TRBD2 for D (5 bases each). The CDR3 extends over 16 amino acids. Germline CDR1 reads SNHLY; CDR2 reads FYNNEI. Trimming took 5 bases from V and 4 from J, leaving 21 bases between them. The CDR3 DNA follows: TGTGCCAGCAGTATTTCGGGACCGCATACTAGATACGAGCAGTACTTC. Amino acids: CASSISGPHTRYEQYF.

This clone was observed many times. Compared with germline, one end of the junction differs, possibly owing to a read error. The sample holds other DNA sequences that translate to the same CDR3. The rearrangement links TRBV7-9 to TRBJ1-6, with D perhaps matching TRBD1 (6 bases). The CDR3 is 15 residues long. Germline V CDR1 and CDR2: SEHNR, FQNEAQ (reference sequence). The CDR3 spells CASSQEWDINSPLHF. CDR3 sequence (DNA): TGCGCCAGCAGCCAAGAATGGGACATCAATTCACCCCTCCACTTT.

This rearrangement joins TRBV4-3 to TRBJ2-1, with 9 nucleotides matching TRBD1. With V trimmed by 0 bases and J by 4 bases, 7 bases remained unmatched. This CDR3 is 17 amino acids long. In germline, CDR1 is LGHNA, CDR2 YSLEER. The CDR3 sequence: CASSQDPGGTGYNEQFF. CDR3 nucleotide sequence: TGCGCCAGCAGCCAAGATCCAGGTGGGACAGGGTACAATGAGCAGTTCTTC.

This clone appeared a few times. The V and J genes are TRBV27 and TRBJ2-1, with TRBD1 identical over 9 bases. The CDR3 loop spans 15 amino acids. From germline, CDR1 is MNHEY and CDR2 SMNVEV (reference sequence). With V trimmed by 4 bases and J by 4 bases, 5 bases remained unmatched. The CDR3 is CASSWDRVPYNEQFF. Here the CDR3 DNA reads TGTGCCAGCAGTTGGGACAGGGTGCCATACAATGAGCAGTTCTTC.

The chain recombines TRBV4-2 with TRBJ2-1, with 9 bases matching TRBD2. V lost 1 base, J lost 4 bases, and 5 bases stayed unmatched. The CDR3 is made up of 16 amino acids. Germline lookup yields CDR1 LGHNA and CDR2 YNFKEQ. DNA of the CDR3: TGTGCCAGCAGCCAAGGAGCGGGGGGACTTTACAATGAGCAGTTCTTC. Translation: CASSQGAGGLYNEQFF.

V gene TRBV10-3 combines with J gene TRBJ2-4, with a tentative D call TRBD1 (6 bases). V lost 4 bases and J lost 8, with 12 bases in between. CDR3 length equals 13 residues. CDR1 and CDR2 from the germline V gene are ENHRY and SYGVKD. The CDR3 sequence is CAISAAGVDIQYF. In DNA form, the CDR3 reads TGTGCCATCAGTGCGGCAGGGGTGGACATTCAGTACTTC.